These 27 T cell receptor beta chains were all obtained from the same sample, sequenced in a study of control samples from healthy donors and cancer patients. This table comes from immunoSEQ multiplex PCR, and its TCRdb copy is limited to in-frame clones, with some not included. The sample lists approximately 100,000 clones, 90% occurring once. Sequenced material: blood. The source of these receptors is a human donor in good health. The donor label of this sample is uncertain.

The V call is TRBV27, the J call TRBJ2-7, with TRBD2 matching over 9 bases. The CDR3 extends over 17 amino acids. The germline gives CDR1 MNHEY, CDR2 SMNVEV (reference sequence). V lost 6 bases to trimming and J lost 3 bases; unmatched junction nucleotides: 15. The CDR3: CASSQSGGWAVNYEQYF. The CDR3 DNA reads TGTGCCAGCAGCCAGAGCGGGGGGTGGGCAGTAAACTACGAGCAGTACTTC.

V and J are TRBV5-1 and TRBJ2-3, with 7 nucleotides matching TRBD2. This CDR3 is 17 amino acids long. The germline gives CDR1 SGHRS, CDR2 YFSETQ. The junction had 11 bases not matched to a gene; V was cut back by 0 bases and J by 4 bases. Here the CDR3 reads CASSLEVGGSASDTQYF. The CDR3 coding sequence is TGCGCCAGCAGCTTGGAGGTCGGGGGGTCGGCCTCAGATACGCAGTATTTT. Filled out from reference TRBV5-1 and TRBJ2-3, the complete variable domain reads KAGVTQTPRYLIKTRGQQVTLSCSPISGHRSVSWYQQTPGQGLQFLFEYFSETQRNKGNFPGRFSGRQFSNSRSEMNVSTLELGDSALYLCASSLEVGGSASDTQYFGPGTRLTVL.

V and J are TRBV5-5 and TRBJ1-5; D gene unclear. This CDR3 comprises 15 residues. Trimming cost V 2 bases and J 3 bases, with 12 bases left between them. CDR1 and CDR2 from the germline V gene are SGHKS and YYEKEE (reference sequence). The CDR3 here is CASSLGQRVNQPQHF. CDR3 in DNA: TGTGCCAGCAGCTTAGGTCAGAGAGTCAATCAGCCCCAGCATTTT. Using reference TRBV5-5 and TRBJ1-5 for the parts outside the CDR3, the full variable domain is DAGVTQSPTHLIKTRGQQVTLRCSPISGHKSVSWYQQVLGQGPQFIFQYYEKEERGRGNFPDRFSARQFPNYSSELNVNALLLGDSALYLCASSLGQRVNQPQHFGDGTRLSIL.

The V gene is TRBV5-1, the J gene TRBJ1-1, with a possible D match to TRBD1 (5 bases). V shed 1 base and J shed 0 bases, with 13 bases lying between them. Per germline, CDR1 SGHRS and CDR2 YFSETQ. CDR3 length: 16 residues. This chain's CDR3 is CASSLIVGGMNTEAFF. The CDR3 nucleotides are TGCGCCAGCAGCTTGATCGTCGGGGGTATGAACACTGAAGCTTTCTTT. Looking up the rest from reference TRBV5-1 and TRBJ1-1 gives the full variable domain: KAGVTQTPRYLIKTRGQQVTLSCSPISGHRSVSWYQQTPGQGLQFLFEYFSETQRNKGNFPGRFSGRQFSNSRSEMNVSTLELGDSALYLCASSLIVGGMNTEAFFGQGTRLTVV.

The rearrangement joins TRBV2 to TRBJ2-3; D is undetermined. The V and J ends lost 2 bases and 4 bases respectively, with 1 base between them. Germline lookup yields CDR1 SNHLY and CDR2 FYNNEI. This CDR3 region has 11 residues. CDR3 in DNA: TGTGCCAGCAGTGAATCAGATACGCAGTATTTT. Its translation: CASSESDTQYF.

The gene calls are TRBV11-2 and TRBJ2-3, with a possible D match to TRBD2 (5 bases). Germline-derived CDR1 and CDR2 are SGHAT and FQNNGV. This CDR3 is built from 16 residues. V was pared by 1 base and J by 1 base, with 12 bases between. CDR3 nucleotide sequence: TGTGCCAGCAGCTTAGGCCCGGGGTGGGGCACAGATACGCAGTATTTT. Translating gives CASSLGPGWGTDTQYF.

This clone has a single count. This chain joins TRBV12-3 or TRBV12-4 and TRBJ1-6; D is unclear. V was clipped by 6 bases and J by 9 bases, with 12 bases between them. The CDR3 has 13 residues. The CDR3 reads CASRNRPSSPLHF. CDR3 coding DNA: TGTGCCAGCAGAAATCGACCTAGTTCACCCCTCCACTTT.

The chain employs TRBV28 and TRBJ1-5; maybe TRBD1 (6 bases). The CDR3 length is 14 residues. V was trimmed by 8 bases and J by 2 bases, leaving 13 bases between them. The germline gives CDR1 MDHEN, CDR2 SYDVKM. CDR3 DNA sequence: TGTGCCAGCGGTTGGGGGCGCGGCAATCAGCCCCAGCATTTT. Its translation is CASGWGRGNQPQHF.

This rearrangement joins TRBV6-6 to TRBJ1-3; a possible D gene is TRBD1 (5 bases). The V end lost 8 bases, the J end lost 0 bases, and 8 bases lay between the germline ends. The germline V gene has CDR1 MNHNY and CDR2 SVGAGI (reference sequence). This CDR3 has 13 residues. The CDR3 DNA reads as TGTGCCAGCTCGGACAACTCTGGAAACACCATATATTTT. Translating gives CASSDNSGNTIYF.

V usage is TRBV5-1 and J usage is TRBJ2-7; D is unclear. Germline-derived CDR1 and CDR2 are SGHRS and YFSETQ. Between the trimmed V and J ends, which lost 9 bases and 6 bases, there was a span of 10 bases. CDR3 length: 10 residues. Written as DNA, the CDR3 is TGCGCCACCGTAGATAGCGAGCAGTACTTC. Protein product: CATVDSEQYF.

The rearrangement uses TRBV5-1 and TRBJ1-1; D remains unclear. There are 14 residues in the CDR3. The germline V and J ends were trimmed by 4 bases and 1 base, with 11 bases remaining between them. Germline lookup yields CDR1 SGHRS and CDR2 YFSETQ. The CDR3 here is CASSIGSANTEAFF. CDR3 DNA: TGCGCCAGCAGCATTGGTTCGGCGAACACTGAAGCTTTCTTT.

The count of this clone is one. The genes are TRBV12-3 or TRBV12-4 and TRBJ1-5; D gene ambiguous. Trimming removed 5 bases at V and 4 bases at J, with 6 bases between. This CDR3 has 12 residues. DNA of the CDR3: TGTGCCAGCAGTCGAGAGAATCAGCCCCAGCATTTT. Its protein product is CASSRENQPQHF.

This rearrangement joins TRBV9 to TRBJ1-2; D unclear. The CDR3 has 15 residues. V was cut by 3 bases and J by 4 bases, with 16 bases left in between. Germline values: CDR1 SGDLS, CDR2 YYNGEE. CDR3 loop: CASSAQAVRSYGYTF. The DNA for the CDR3 is TGTGCCAGCAGCGCCCAGGCGGTACGGAGCTATGGCTACACCTTC.

For this clone: This specimen includes other DNA sequences encoding the same CDR3. V usage is TRBV18 and J usage is TRBJ2-2, with D tentatively TRBD1 (5 bases). V lost 2 bases, J lost 1 base, and 8 bases lay in between. Germline assignment: CDR1 KGHSH and CDR2 LQKENI. The CDR3 covers 15 residues. The CDR3 coding sequence is TGTGCCAGCTCACCAACAGGCGGGAACACCGGGGAGCTGTTTTTT. The encoded protein is CASSPTGGNTGELFF.

The chain employs TRBV5-1 and TRBJ2-4; D is unclear. Per the germline V gene, CDR1 is SGHRS and CDR2 is YFSETQ. Trimming took 10 bases from V and 5 from J, leaving 19 bases between them. This CDR3 is built from 14 residues. The CDR3 reads CAYRLRGPENIQYF. DNA of the CDR3: TGCGCCTATCGACTCCGCGGCCCCGAAAACATTCAGTACTTC.

The rearrangement uses TRBV14 and TRBJ2-7, with 8 bases fitting TRBD1. Trimming at V came to 3 bases and at J to 12 bases, leaving 7 bases not matched to a gene. The germline V gene has CDR1 SGHDN and CDR2 FVKESK. This CDR3 is built from 12 residues. In nucleotides, the CDR3 is TGTGCCAGCAGCCAGACCCGACAGGGGCTGTACTTC. Translated: CASSQTRQGLYF.

The gene calls are TRBV4-1 and TRBJ1-3; 7 bases align to TRBD1. This CDR3 region has 15 residues. Losses at the gene ends were 2 bases for V and 8 bases for J; bases not matched to a gene: 9. CDR1 and CDR2 (germline): MGHRA, YSYEKL. CDR3 nucleotides: TGCGCCAGCAGCCAAAGACAGGGAGCGGGGGACACCATATATTTT. This translates into CASSQRQGAGDTIYF.

The CDR3 DNA follows: TGTGCCTGGAGGGGAGGGGTGGGGGATAGCAATCAGCCCCAGCATTTT. It encodes CAWRGGVGDSNQPQHF. The chain combines TRBV30 with TRBJ1-5; TRBD1 is a possible D gene (5 bases). The CDR3 has 16 amino acids. Trimming removed 3 bases from V and 0 bases from J, with 15 bases in between. Germline-derived CDR1 and CDR2 are GTSNPN and SVGIG (reference sequence).

The rearrangement joins TRBV6-6 to TRBJ1-3; no definite D call. The CDR3 has 14 residues. Germline V CDR1 and CDR2: MNHNY, SVGAGI (reference sequence). Trimming left V 2 bases short and J 3 bases short, with 8 bases between. The DNA of the CDR3 is TGTGCCAGCAGTTACGCAACGCTTGGAAACACCATATATTTT. It codes for CASSYATLGNTIYF.

The chain recombines TRBV21-1 with TRBJ2-2; the D call in the table, TRBD1, was not verified against the DNA. TRBV21-1 is assigned pseudogene status. The CDR3 runs 14 residues. The CDR3 sequence is CASAHRGTAGELFF. The CDR3, as DNA: TGTGCCAGCGCACACCGGGGGACAGCCGGGGAGCTGTTTTTT.

This chain connects TRBV2 to TRBJ2-7; 8 bases fit TRBD1. The CDR3 sequence is 12 residues long. Germline-derived CDR1 and CDR2 are SNHLY and FYNNEI. CDR3 DNA: TGTGCCAGCGGTGACAGGGGCGACGAGCAGTACGTC. Its protein is CASGDRGDEQYV.

The chain couples TRBV24-1 to TRBJ2-7; TRBD1 matches 8 bases. The junction had 9 bases not matched to a gene; V was cut back by 3 bases and J by 6 bases. CDR3 length: 15 residues. Looked up from germline, CDR1 is KGHDR and CDR2 is SFDVKD. In nucleotides, the CDR3 is TGTGCCACCAGTGATAGACGACAGGGGTGGGGCGAGCAGTACTTC. This gives the protein CATSDRRQGWGEQYF.

The rearrangement links TRBV5-1 to TRBJ1-6; D perhaps matches TRBD1 (6 bases). V lost 5 bases to trimming and J lost 11 bases, with 14 bases between them. The germline V gene encodes CDR1 SGHRS and CDR2 YFSETQ. The CDR3 sequence is 13 residues long. The CDR3 is CASRKSGEPPLHF. The CDR3 nucleotides read TGCGCCAGCAGGAAGTCAGGGGAACCACCCCTCCACTTT. Full variable domain (missing parts from reference TRBV5-1 and TRBJ1-6): KAGVTQTPRYLIKTRGQQVTLSCSPISGHRSVSWYQQTPGQGLQFLFEYFSETQRNKGNFPGRFSGRQFSNSRSEMNVSTLELGDSALYLCASRKSGEPPLHFGNGTRLTVT.

The rearrangement uses TRBV18 and TRBJ1-2; the D is unclear. V was trimmed by 5 bases and J by 7 bases, leaving 20 bases between them. CDR1 is KGHSH and CDR2 is LQKENI in the germline V gene. This CDR3 is built from 15 residues. This CDR3 reads CASSSNAGKAGGYTF. DNA for the CDR3: TGTGCCAGCTCATCGAACGCCGGAAAGGCAGGTGGCTACACCTTC.

The chain uses TRBV6-5 and TRBJ1-6; tentative D call: TRBD1 (5 bases). Trimming left V 4 bases short and J 7 bases short, with 5 bases between. The CDR3 consists of 12 residues. Germline CDR1 is MNHEY and CDR2 is SVGAGI. The CDR3 protein is CASSWGNSPLHF. DNA for the CDR3: TGTGCCAGCAGTTGGGGGAATTCACCCCTCCACTTT.

This sequence joins TRBV30 and TRBJ1-1; D not resolved. The germline V and J ends were trimmed by 2 bases and 6 bases, with 7 bases remaining between them. This CDR3 has 11 residues. Germline V CDR1 and CDR2: GTSNPN, SVGIG (reference sequence). This CDR3 is CAWSPQAEAFF. The CDR3 nucleotides are TGTGCCTGGAGTCCCCAGGCTGAAGCTTTCTTT. Complete variable domain (other parts from reference TRBV30 and TRBJ1-1): SQTIHQWPATLVQPVGSPLSLECTVEGTSNPNLYWYRQAAGRGLQLLFYSVGIGQISSEVPQNLSASRPQDRQFILSSKKLLLSDSGFYLCAWSPQAEAFFGQGTRLTVV.

The chain has TRBV30 and TRBJ1-6; a possible D gene is TRBD1 (5 bases). Germline CDR1 reads GTSNPN; CDR2 reads SVGIG (reference sequence). The CDR3 spans 13 residues. Trimming left V 4 bases short and J 7 bases short, with 11 bases between. Here the CDR3 reads CAWKMGQNSPLHF. The CDR3 nucleotides read TGTGCCTGGAAAATGGGGCAAAATTCACCCCTCCACTTT. Full variable domain (outside the CDR3, taken from reference TRBV30 and TRBJ1-6): SQTIHQWPATLVQPVGSPLSLECTVEGTSNPNLYWYRQAAGRGLQLLFYSVGIGQISSEVPQNLSASRPQDRQFILSSKKLLLSDSGFYLCAWKMGQNSPLHFGNGTRLTVT.